This TCR beta chain was retrieved from a study of OX40 agonist ivuxolimab in advanced cancers. Study details: Having had anti-PD-1, anti-PD-L1 or anti-CTLA-4 therapy before was allowed, and approximately 40% had some.

Study-wide results and limits: On average, CD8+ T cells showed a greater number of expanded clones than CD4+.

Some clones are missing from TCRdb's copy, which holds only in-frame ones; the method was immunoSEQ multiplex PCR. The sample lists some 60,000 clones; more than 70% were seen once. With respect to this clone: Its antigen is still unknown.

V gave up 3 bases and J gave up 6 bases; unmatched junction bases: 11. The CDR3 loop spans 17 amino acids. Germline V gives CDR1 KGHSH, CDR2 LQKENI. The source material was CD4+ or CD8+ T cells sorted from blood, sampled in a trial of the OX40 agonist ivuxolimab. The rearrangement uses TRBV18 and TRBJ2-5, with 12 bases fitting TRBD1. This receptor was taken from an adult with an advanced solid tumor such as melanoma, head and neck, liver or kidney cancer. Written as DNA, the CDR3 is TGTGCCAGCTCACCCCGCCTCGGGACAGGGGGCGACCAGACCCAGTACTTC. Protein: CASSPRLGTGGDQTQYF.